This TCR beta chain was retrieved from a study of blood T cell repertoires in COVID-19. Assay used: immunoSEQ multiplex PCR; TCRdb lists only in-frame clones, some missing. Of around 220,000 clones in the sample, approximately 85% were seen once. The CDR3 contains 12 residues. CDR1 is SNHLY, CDR2 FYNNEI, per germline. Trimming at V came to 4 bases and at J to 7 bases, leaving 1 base not matched to a gene. The TCR originated in a woman over 75 with COVID-19, enrolled during active disease. The chain links TRBV2 to TRBJ1-1; TRBD1 matches at 9 bases. Material: peripheral blood. CDR3 protein: CASSGQGGEAFF. Written as DNA, the CDR3 is TGTGCCAGCAGTGGACAGGGGGGTGAAGCTTTCTTT.